Shown below are 27 T cell receptor beta chains from a single sample sequenced in a study of blood T cell repertoires in COVID-19. Using immunoSEQ multiplex PCR, the repertoire was profiled, and TCRdb retains in-frame clones only, with some absent. The repertoire holds roughly 150,000 clones, with 83% as singletons. Sequencing was done on a sample of peripheral blood. All receptors come from a woman over 75 with acute or convalescent COVID-19.

The chain joins TRBV7-2 to TRBJ1-3; tentatively, D is TRBD1 (6 bases). The ends were cut back, 5 bases at V and 1 base at J, with 15 bases in the middle. Germline CDR1 SGHTA, CDR2 FQGNSA. The CDR3 is 16 residues long. This CDR3 is CASSLSHRVSGNTIYF. As DNA, the CDR3 is TGTGCCAGCAGCCTCTCCCACAGGGTATCTGGAAACACCATATATTTT. Combining the CDR3 with reference TRBV7-2 and TRBJ1-3 gives the whole variable domain GAGVSQSPSNKVTEKGKDVELRCDPISGHTALYWYRQSLGQGLEFLIYFQGNSAPDKSGLPSDRFSAERTGGSVSTLTIQRTQQEDSAVYLCASSLSHRVSGNTIYFGEGSWLTVV.

The V call is TRBV18, the J call TRBJ2-1, with D uncertain. This CDR3 is built from 14 residues. From germline, CDR1 is KGHSH and CDR2 LQKENI. Trimming stripped 6 bases from V and 3 bases from J, with 12 bases between. CDR3 protein: CASSFDKSYNEQFF. The CDR3 bases are TGTGCCAGCTCGTTCGACAAGAGCTACAATGAGCAGTTCTTC. Complete variable domain (other parts from reference TRBV18 and TRBJ2-1): NAGVMQNPRHLVRRRGQEARLRCSPMKGHSHVYWYRQLPEEGLKFMVYLQKENIIDESGMPKERFSAEFPKEGPSILRIQQVVRGDSAAYFCASSFDKSYNEQFFGPGTRLTVL.

The genes are TRBV28 and TRBJ1-5; D not resolved. Germline V gene lookup returns CDR1 MDHEN and CDR2 SYDVKM. V lost 4 bases to trimming and J lost 5 bases, with 12 bases between them. The length of the CDR3 is 14 residues. DNA of the CDR3: TGTGCCAGCAGTTACTTATCCCTCGATCAGCCCCAGCATTTT. Protein product: CASSYLSLDQPQHF.

The chain recombines TRBV27 with TRBJ2-7; 7 nucleotides agree with TRBD2. The CDR3 loop spans 17 amino acids. V dropped 2 bases and J dropped 2; count of bases not matched to a gene: 12. From germline, CDR1 is MNHEY and CDR2 SMNVEV (reference sequence). The CDR3 DNA sequence: TGTGCCAGCAGTTTAATCCCCGGGGAGGGTAGGGCCTACGAGCAGTACTTC. Encoded protein: CASSLIPGEGRAYEQYF.

V is TRBV9 and J is TRBJ2-1; TRBD2 matches at 8 bases. Unmatched junction bases numbered 12, after V lost 0 bases and J lost 10 bases. This CDR3 has 16 amino acids. Germline V lookup: CDR1 SGDLS, CDR2 YYNGEE. The CDR3 nucleotides read TGTGCCAGCAGCGTAGGGGGGCGAGCGGGAGTACACGAGCAGTTCTTC. Its protein is CASSVGGRAGVHEQFF.

The chain combines TRBV9 with TRBJ2-2, with D possibly being TRBD1 (6 bases). The germline gives CDR1 SGDLS, CDR2 YYNGEE. V was shortened by 5 bases and J by 1 base, with 12 bases between the two germline ends. The length of the CDR3 is 15 residues. CDR3 nucleotides: TGTGCCAGCAGGCAAGGACAGTTGAACACCGGGGAGCTGTTTTTT. Protein sequence: CASRQGQLNTGELFF. The variable domain in full, with the rest retrieved from reference TRBV9 and TRBJ2-2, is DSGVTQTPKHLITATGQRVTLRCSPRSGDLSVYWYQQSLDQGLQFLIQYYNGEERAKGNILERFSAQQFPDLHSELNLSSLELGDSALYFCASRQGQLNTGELFFGEGSRLTVL.

The chain carries TRBV19 and TRBJ1-2; 7 bases agree with TRBD1. Unmatched junction bases numbered 18, after V lost 5 bases and J lost 0 bases. CDR1 and CDR2 (germline): LNHDA, SQIVND (reference sequence). This CDR3 is 19 amino acids long. The CDR3 here is CASSGPTRQGRRANYGYTF. CDR3 nucleotides: TGTGCCAGTAGTGGCCCAACTCGACAGGGACGAAGAGCTAACTATGGCTACACCTTC.

The sample holds a few counts of this clone. The chain employs TRBV5-1 and TRBJ2-2; maybe TRBD2 (5 bases). The germline V gene has CDR1 SGHRS and CDR2 YFSETQ. V lost 0 bases to trimming and J lost 6 bases, with 18 bases between them. The CDR3 spans 17 residues. CDR3 DNA: TGCGCCAGCAGCTTGGATAGGGTCTTTGAGGGCTCCGGGGAGCTGTTTTTT. This gives the protein CASSLDRVFEGSGELFF. The complete variable domain, with remaining parts taken from reference TRBV5-1 and TRBJ2-2, reads KAGVTQTPRYLIKTRGQQVTLSCSPISGHRSVSWYQQTPGQGLQFLFEYFSETQRNKGNFPGRFSGRQFSNSRSEMNVSTLELGDSALYLCASSLDRVFEGSGELFFGEGSRLTVL.

The chain employs TRBV2 and TRBJ1-1; D gene uncertain. Germline V gene data show CDR1 as SNHLY and CDR2 as FYNNEI. V lost 2 bases to trimming and J lost 1 base, with 5 bases between them. The CDR3 runs 13 residues. DNA of the CDR3: TGTGCCAGCAGTGAAAGGAGGAACACTGAAGCTTTCTTT. Its protein is CASSERRNTEAFF.

The CDR3 region has the DNA TGTGCCAGCAGCTCCCCAACAACTCGACAGATTATCACTGAAGCTTTCTTT. Translating gives CASSSPTTRQIITEAFF. The rearrangement uses TRBV7-2 and TRBJ1-1; a possible D gene is TRBD1 (5 bases). Germline loops: CDR1 SGHTA, CDR2 FQGNSA. The CDR3 loop spans 17 amino acids. V was clipped by 4 bases and J by 4 bases, with 22 bases between them.

The chain has TRBV6-5 and TRBJ2-5; the D gene is possibly TRBD1 (6 bases). Germline V CDR1 and CDR2: MNHEY, SVGAGI. The V end was cut by 0 bases, the J end by 3 bases, with 14 bases between. CDR3 length: 16 amino acids. DNA of the CDR3: TGTGCCAGCAGTTACTCGGTAGGGCAGGGGAAAGAGACCCAGTACTTC. It codes for CASSYSVGQGKETQYF.

The CDR3 region has the DNA TGTGCCAGCAGCTCCCTTAGCGGGGGGAGCTCCTACAATGAGCAGTTCTTC. Protein sequence: CASSSLSGGSSYNEQFF. The chain recombines TRBV7-6 with TRBJ2-1; the match to TRBD2 covers 10 bases. The V segment lost 4 bases and the J segment 0 bases; nucleotides outside the gene matches: 6. The V gene's germline CDR1 is SGHVS and CDR2 FNYEAQ. The CDR3 has 17 amino acids.

The chain uses TRBV13 and TRBJ2-5; possibly TRBD2 for D (6 bases). V lost 4 bases to trimming and J lost 3 bases, with 9 bases between them. Germline lookup yields CDR1 PRHDT and CDR2 FYEKMQ (reference sequence). This CDR3 comprises 13 residues. The CDR3 bases are TGTGCCAGCAGCTCCGTAGCGGAAGAGACCCAGTACTTC. Translated: CASSSVAEETQYF.

The chain combines TRBV12-3 or TRBV12-4 with TRBJ1-1, with D perhaps matching TRBD1 (6 bases). V was cut by 7 bases and J by 3 bases, with 12 bases left in between. The length of the CDR3 is 13 residues. CDR3 bases: TGTGCCAGCAAAATCGGACAGTACACTGAAGCTTTCTTT. This translates into CASKIGQYTEAFF.

The J gene is TRBJ2-3, the V gene TRBV7-2; 8 nucleotides line up with TRBD2. V lost 5 bases and J lost 3; bases outside the gene matches: 7. Germline assignment: CDR1 SGHTA and CDR2 FQGNSA. CDR3 length: 15 residues. Written as DNA, the CDR3 is TGTGCCAGCAGCATCTCGAGCGGGGGTACAGATACGCAGTATTTT. Its translation is CASSISSGGTDTQYF. Combining the CDR3 with reference TRBV7-2 and TRBJ2-3 gives the whole variable domain GAGVSQSPSNKVTEKGKDVELRCDPISGHTALYWYRQSLGQGLEFLIYFQGNSAPDKSGLPSDRFSAERTGGSVSTLTIQRTQQEDSAVYLCASSISSGGTDTQYFGPGTRLTVL.

The chain has TRBV3-1 (or the pseudogene TRBV3-2) and TRBJ2-7, with a weak D call TRBD2 (5 bases). This CDR3 comprises 12 residues. V was trimmed by 2 bases and J by 3 bases, leaving 5 bases between them. Germline CDR1 and CDR2: LGHDT and YNNKEL (reference sequence). In DNA, the CDR3 is TGTGCCAGCAGCCAAACTAGCTACGAGCAGTACTTC. Protein: CASSQTSYEQYF.

The chain carries TRBV4-3 and TRBJ2-1; 7 bases line up with TRBD1. J lost 1 base, V lost 1 base, and 1 base had no gene match. Germline V gene sequence: CDR1 LGHNA, CDR2 YSLEER. This CDR3 region has 15 residues. The CDR3 bases are TGCGCCAGCAGCCAAGGACAGGGATCCTACAATGAGCAGTTCTTC. Amino acid sequence: CASSQGQGSYNEQFF.

The chain combines TRBV3-1 (or the pseudogene TRBV3-2) with TRBJ2-5; D ambiguous. The CDR3 extends over 15 amino acids. Trimming pared 1 base from V and 7 bases from J, leaving 16 bases between. Germline V gene sequence: CDR1 LGHDT, CDR2 YNNKEL (reference sequence). In DNA, the CDR3 is TGTGCCAGCAGCCAAGTAAGGCAGCCCGAGGTGACCCAGTACTTC. Protein product: CASSQVRQPEVTQYF.

The chain uses TRBV7-9 and TRBJ1-2; D is ambiguous. CDR1 and CDR2 from the germline V gene are SEHNR and FQNEAQ (reference sequence). This CDR3 is built from 12 residues. Trimming removed 3 bases at V and 5 bases at J, with 7 bases between. Here the CDR3 reads CASSLRSYGYTF. The CDR3 DNA follows: TGTGCCAGCAGCTTGCGGTCGTATGGCTACACCTTC.

The V and J genes are TRBV11-3 and TRBJ2-2; perhaps TRBD1 as D (5 bases). CDR1 is SGHNT and CDR2 is YENEEA in the germline V gene. The ends were cut back, 1 base at V and 7 bases at J, with 10 bases in the middle. The CDR3 consists of 14 residues. The CDR3 sequence is CASSLGGPGGELFF. The CDR3 DNA sequence: TGTGCCAGCAGCTTAGGGGGCCCCGGCGGGGAGCTGTTTTTT. Complete variable domain (other parts from reference TRBV11-3 and TRBJ2-2): EAGVVQSPRYKIIEKKQPVAFWCNPISGHNTLYWYLQNLGQGPELLIRYENEEAVDDSQLPKDRFSAERLKGVDSTLKIQPAELGDSAVYLCASSLGGPGGELFFGEGSRLTVL.

The chain uses TRBV3-1 (or the pseudogene TRBV3-2) and TRBJ2-6; D gene unclear. Trimming shortened V by 3 bases and J by 0 bases, and 3 bases separated the two germline ends. Germline V CDR1 and CDR2: LGHDT, YNNKEL (reference sequence). The CDR3 length is 14 residues. The CDR3 protein is CASSHSSGANVLTF. The DNA for the CDR3 is TGTGCCAGCAGCCACAGCTCTGGGGCCAACGTCCTGACTTTC.

The J gene is TRBJ2-2, the V gene TRBV18, with a possible D match to TRBD1 (6 bases). The CDR3 consists of 17 residues. Germline CDR1 reads KGHSH; CDR2 reads LQKENI. V lost 2 bases and J lost 4, with 17 bases in between. The CDR3 here is CASSPGFGRGSTGELFF. The CDR3 region has the DNA TGTGCCAGCTCACCAGGTTTCGGCAGGGGAAGCACCGGGGAGCTGTTTTTT.

This clone was counted between two and nine times. The rearrangement joins TRBV2 to TRBJ1-2; 10 bases map to TRBD1. Germline V gene sequence: CDR1 SNHLY, CDR2 FYNNEI. This CDR3 has 15 residues. V lost 7 bases to trimming and J lost 2 bases; unmatched junction nucleotides: 7. CDR3 nucleotides: TGTGCCAGCACCACCTCGGGACAGGGGAACTATGGCTACACCTTC. Encoded protein: CASTTSGQGNYGYTF.

The J gene is TRBJ1-1, the V gene TRBV5-1; the D gene is possibly TRBD1 (5 bases). The CDR3 spans 13 residues. Trimming took off 5 bases at V and 6 bases at J, with 14 bases between the two ends. CDR1 is SGHRS, CDR2 YFSETQ, per germline. The CDR3 loop reads CASSHGGGAEAFF. The CDR3 DNA is TGCGCCAGCAGTCACGGGGGTGGGGCTGAAGCTTTCTTT. Supplemented by reference TRBV5-1 and TRBJ1-1, the full variable domain reads KAGVTQTPRYLIKTRGQQVTLSCSPISGHRSVSWYQQTPGQGLQFLFEYFSETQRNKGNFPGRFSGRQFSNSRSEMNVSTLELGDSALYLCASSHGGGAEAFFGQGTRLTVV.

V usage is TRBV5-1 and J usage is TRBJ2-7; a weak D match, TRBD1 (6 bases). Germline lookup yields CDR1 SGHRS and CDR2 YFSETQ. The CDR3 loop spans 15 amino acids. The V and J ends lost 2 bases and 2 bases respectively, with 14 bases between them. CDR3: CASSLQGLSAYEQYF. The CDR3 nucleotides are TGCGCCAGCAGCTTACAGGGTTTGTCTGCCTACGAGCAGTACTTC.

The chain combines TRBV10-3 with TRBJ1-3, with TRBD1 matching 10 bases. Germline CDR1 ENHRY, CDR2 SYGVKD. V lost 4 bases, J lost 8 bases, and 2 bases stayed unmatched. The CDR3 extends over 13 amino acids. CDR3 coding DNA: TGTGCCATCAGTGGGACAGGGGGATACACCATATATTTT. This translates into CAISGTGGYTIYF.

V is TRBV30 and J is TRBJ1-2; D possibly corresponds to TRBD1 (6 bases). Trimming took 2 bases from V and 4 from J, leaving 8 bases between them. The CDR3 runs 12 residues. Germline values: CDR1 GTSNPN, CDR2 SVGIG (reference sequence). The chain's CDR3 is CAWSPGAYGYTF. DNA of the CDR3: TGTGCCTGGAGTCCAGGGGCCTATGGCTACACCTTC.